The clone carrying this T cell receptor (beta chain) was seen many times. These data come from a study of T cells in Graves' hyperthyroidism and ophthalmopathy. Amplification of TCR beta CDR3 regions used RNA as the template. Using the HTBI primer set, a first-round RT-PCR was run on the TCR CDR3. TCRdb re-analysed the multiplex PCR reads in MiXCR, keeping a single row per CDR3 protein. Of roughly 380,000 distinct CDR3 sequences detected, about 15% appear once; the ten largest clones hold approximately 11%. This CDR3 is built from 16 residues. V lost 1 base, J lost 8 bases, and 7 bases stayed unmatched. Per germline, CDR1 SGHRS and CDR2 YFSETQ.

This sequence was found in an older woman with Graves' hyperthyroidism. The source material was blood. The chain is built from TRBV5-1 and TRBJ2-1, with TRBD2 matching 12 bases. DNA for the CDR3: TGCGCCAGCAGCTTGTCCCTAGCGGGAGGGACGGATGAGCAGTTCTTC. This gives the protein CASSLSLAGGTDEQFF. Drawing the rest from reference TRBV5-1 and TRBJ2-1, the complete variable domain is KAGVTQTPRYLIKTRGQQVTLSCSPISGHRSVSWYQQTPGQGLQFLFEYFSETQRNKGNFPGRFSGRQFSNSRSEMNVSTLELGDSALYLCASSLSLAGGTDEQFFGPGTRLTVL.